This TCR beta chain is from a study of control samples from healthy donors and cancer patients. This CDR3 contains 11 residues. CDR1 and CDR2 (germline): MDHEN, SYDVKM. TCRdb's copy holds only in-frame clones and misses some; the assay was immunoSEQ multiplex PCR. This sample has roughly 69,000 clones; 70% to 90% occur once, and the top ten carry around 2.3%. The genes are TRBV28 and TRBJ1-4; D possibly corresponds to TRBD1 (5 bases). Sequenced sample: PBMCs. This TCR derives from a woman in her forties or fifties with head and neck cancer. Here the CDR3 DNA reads TGTGGGACATCAACTAATGAAAAACTGTTTTTT. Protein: CGTSTNEKLFF.